This T cell receptor (beta chain) derives from a study of tumor-infiltrating lymphocytes in localized non-small cell lung cancer (dated by TCRdb to the early 2020s). Looking at the study overall: The cohort included patients whose samples were collected after neoadjuvant chemotherapy, as well as both smokers and never-smokers and several histologies. In total, the ICON cohort consisted of more than 120 surgical patients with localized non-small cell lung cancer who had their tumors resected. For more than 45 patients, immunoSEQ T-cell fraction was compared between paired tumor and uninvolved lung. Alongside flow cytometry, multiplex immunofluorescence, RNA-seq, exome sequencing and proteomics, TCR sequencing was applied to the same patients as one of several integrated assays. Resected tumor tissue and uninvolved lung tissue described as non-adjacent to the tumor were contributed by each patient, with both tissues obtained from the same patient. General conclusions and limits of the study: The TCR-derived T-cell fraction showed no difference between the flow cytometry-defined immunotypes IM1 (good prognosis) and IM2 (poor prognosis). Recurrence-free survival showed no association with tumor T-cell fraction from TCR sequencing (p = 0.61). Since assay coverage differed from patient to patient depending on how much tissue was available, TCR sequencing was done for only a subset of the cohort. Because different pieces of the same tissue were used for different assays, technical variation could not be separated from intratumor heterogeneity. Consistent with immunofluorescence CD3 counts, TCRbeta sequencing supported greater T cell infiltration in tumors than in uninvolved lung tissue.

ICON enrollment began in 2016, and the last patient was enrolled in the second half of 2018. From a subcohort of 70 to 85 patients, fresh tumor and matched uninvolved tissue were collected for in-depth immune analyses, including TCR sequencing. TCR sequencing was performed on DNA isolated from bulk tissue, without cell sorting. TCR sequencing with the immunoSEQ assay provided the T-cell fraction in tumor and uninvolved lung tissue. Per the authors' processing: To analyze survival, patients were divided into a high T-cell fraction group (upper tertile) and a low T-cell fraction group (lower two tertiles), and the two groups were compared using a log-rank test. A signed-rank test was used to test differences in T-cell fraction between paired tumor and uninvolved lung samples. TCRdb retrieved this table from immuneACCESS and kept in-frame rearrangements only. Not all clones are present; in checked studies, unresolved V genes account for under half, and no reason is known for the remainder. From that table come the V and J calls and clone size; the DNA was used to work out D and trimming. Across this sample there are about 16,000 clones, with around three quarters seen only once. Of the sample, less than 10% is held by the ten largest clones.

A remark on this clone: Its specific antigen is unknown. The record has no base qualities; no much larger clone is one base away.

Its CDR3 holds 15 amino acids, cysteine through phenylalanine. Only the CDR3 portion is preserved as DNA: 45 bases, with reading frame beginning at the first base. CDR1 and CDR2 are drawn from the germline V gene: SGHRS, YFSETQ. V sheds 1 base and J sheds 1 base, leaving 10 bases between their ends. The chain is encoded by TRBV5-1 joined to TRBJ2-3, with no reliable assignment of the D segment. The sequence was obtained from a human donor with non-small cell lung cancer. Sequencing used lung tumor tissue. The DNA sequence is TGCGCCAGCAGCTTGCGAACCGTGGGCACAGATACGCAGTATTTT. This translates into CASSLRTVGTDTQYF.